These 11 T cell receptor beta chains were all obtained from the same sample, sequenced in a study of radiotherapy plus CTLA-4 blockade in lung cancer. Assay used: immunoSEQ multiplex PCR; TCRdb lists only in-frame clones, some missing. The sample holds 120,000 or so clones, more than 80% seen once. Here the sequenced sample was peripheral blood, taken from a patient treated with radiotherapy plus ipilimumab. The receptors stem from a human donor with non-small cell lung cancer that progressed on radiotherapy plus ipilimumab.

The chain is built from TRBV20-1 and TRBJ2-7; D unresolved. The CDR3 has 11 residues. V lost 3 bases and J lost 6, with 9 bases in between. Germline V gene sequence: CDR1 DFQATT, CDR2 SNEGSKA (reference sequence). The CDR3 DNA follows: TGCAGTGCTAGTCCGGAATCCGAGCAGTACTTC. Translation gives CSASPESEQYF.

V usage is TRBV6-5 and J usage is TRBJ1-2, with TRBD1 identical over 7 bases. Germline CDR1 is MNHEY and CDR2 is SVGAGI. The trim removed 6 bases at V and 4 bases at J, leaving 11 bases unmatched. The CDR3 is made up of 15 amino acids. DNA for the CDR3: TGTGCCAGCAGCCCACGGGCCGACAGGGCCTATGGCTACACCTTC. This encodes CASSPRADRAYGYTF.

The chain joins TRBV4-1 to TRBJ2-3; 13 positions match TRBD2. Germline V lookup: CDR1 MGHRA, CDR2 YSYEKL. V shed 4 bases, J shed 6 bases, and the junction held 16 bases outside the gene matches. The CDR3 contains 19 residues. This CDR3 reads CASSPGAGTSGDRRDTQYF. In DNA form, the CDR3 reads TGCGCCAGCAGCCCAGGGGCCGGGACTAGCGGGGACAGGAGGGATACGCAGTATTTT.

The chain couples TRBV23-1 to TRBJ2-2; 7 positions match TRBD2. TRBV23-1 is classed as an ORF, of uncertain function. The CDR3 totals 15 residues. Germline trimming cut 8 bases from V and 0 bases from J; bases unmatched to any gene: 6. The CDR3 sequence is CASSRTRANTGELFF. DNA for the CDR3: TGCGCCAGCTCACGGACTAGAGCGAACACCGGGGAGCTGTTTTTT.

In this sample, this clone turned up once. V gene TRBV5-1 combines with J gene TRBJ2-1; D not certain. Per the germline V gene, CDR1 is SGHRS and CDR2 is YFSETQ. The length of the CDR3 is 11 residues. Trimming left V 10 bases short and J 6 bases short, with 11 bases between. CDR3 sequence (DNA): TGCGCCCCCCACGGTGGCAATGAGCAGTTCTTC. Amino acid sequence: CAPHGGNEQFF.

As concerns this clone: The junction does not match germline at one end; this may be a read error. V usage is TRBV7-7 and J usage is TRBJ2-7; TRBD2 matches 8 bases. The length of the CDR3 is 15 residues. Germline V CDR1 and CDR2: SSHAT, FNYEAQ (reference sequence). The CDR3 region has the DNA TGTGCTAGCAGCACCGCGGGGGGAGGGGGAGGTGAGCAGTACTTC. Encoded protein: CASSTAGGGGGEQYF. Full variable domain (remainder filled in from reference TRBV7-7 and TRBJ2-7): GAGVSQSPRYKVTKRGQDVTLRCDPISSHATLYWYQQALGQGPEFLTYFNYEAQPDKSGLPSDRFSAERPEGSISTLTIQRTEQRDSAMYRCASSTAGGGGGEQYFGPGTRLTVT.

The CDR3 DNA sequence: TGCGCCAGCAGCTACCGGGGATACGTTGAGGGTGAGCAGTTCTTC. This encodes CASSYRGYVEGEQFF. The chain links TRBV5-1 to TRBJ2-1; TRBD2 might be the D (5 bases). The CDR3 loop spans 15 amino acids. Germline values: CDR1 SGHRS, CDR2 YFSETQ. Trimming shortened V by 3 bases and J by 9 bases, and 19 bases separated the two germline ends.

This clone showed up just a few times. This chain connects TRBV19 to TRBJ1-2; D call uncertain. The CDR3 extends over 15 amino acids. Per the germline V gene, CDR1 is LNHDA and CDR2 is SQIVND (reference sequence). The V gene lost 4 bases and the J gene lost 2 bases, with 14 bases spanning the gap. CDR3 amino acids: CASSSRSLVNYGYTF. In DNA form, the CDR3 reads TGTGCCAGTAGTAGCCGGTCCCTGGTAAACTATGGCTACACCTTC.

V usage is TRBV19 and J usage is TRBJ1-2, with 7 nucleotides matching TRBD1. CDR1 is LNHDA, CDR2 SQIVND, per germline (reference sequence). V lost 7 bases and J lost 2; bases outside the gene matches: 13. CDR3 length: 16 amino acids. The CDR3 sequence: CASTYPGGQKNYGYTF. Written as DNA, the CDR3 is TGTGCCAGTACGTACCCCGGGGGACAGAAGAACTATGGCTACACCTTC.

The V call is TRBV5-4, the J call TRBJ1-3, with D maybe TRBD1 (5 bases). The V end lost 4 bases, the J end lost 0 bases, and 11 bases lay between the germline ends. CDR1 and CDR2 from the germline V gene are SGHNT and YYREEE (reference sequence). The CDR3 sequence is 15 residues long. The DNA of the CDR3 is TGTGCCAGCAGCCGGGACTCCTTCTCTGGAAACACCATATATTTT. Its protein is CASSRDSFSGNTIYF.

V and J are TRBV2 and TRBJ2-3; no clear D gene. Trimming stripped 7 bases from V and 6 bases from J, with 17 bases between. This CDR3 contains 14 residues. Germline V gene lookup returns CDR1 SNHLY and CDR2 FYNNEI. The CDR3 nucleotides read TGTGCCAGCACCGAACGTAGCCCGTCCGATACGCAGTATTTT. Translating gives CASTERSPSDTQYF. The full variable domain, its missing parts supplied by reference TRBV2 and TRBJ2-3, is EPEVTQTPSHQVTQMGQEVILRCVPISNHLYFYWYRQILGQKVEFLVSFYNNEISEKSEIFDDQFSVERPDGSNFTLKIRSTKLEDSAMYFCASTERSPSDTQYFGPGTRLTVL.